This T cell receptor beta chain was recorded in a study of T cells after yellow fever vaccination. Study-wide results and limits: The appearance of a small share of clonotypes in both CD4 and CD8 compartments was observed. Booster samples showed a return of most primary-vaccination clones (around 96% CD4, 85% to 90% CD8).

By 5'RACE template switching, TCR cDNA was produced, with a universal primer site and UMIs added in the process. TCRdb processed the 5' RACE reads anew with MiXCR; each CDR3 protein has one entry. The profile shows under 300,000 distinct CDR3 sequences, roughly 7.2% of them singletons. This clonotype has at least ten counts. Its antigen is not identified. Germline-derived CDR1 and CDR2 are DFQATT and SNEGSKA (reference sequence). The V gene lost 2 bases and the J gene lost 0 bases, with 26 bases spanning the gap. The length of the CDR3 is 20 residues. The sequences come from CD4+ T cells sorted from PBMCs, collected 15 days after the yellow fever booster vaccination. This clonotype was sampled from a man aged 30-40 years who received the YFV17D yellow fever vaccine. The rearrangement links TRBV20-1 to TRBJ2-1; tentatively, D is TRBD2 (5 bases). For the CDR3, the DNA is TGCAGTGCTAGACTACATTGGGAGACGGCCGCCCTTAGCTCCTACAATGAGCAGTTCTTC. As protein: CSARLHWETAALSSYNEQFF.